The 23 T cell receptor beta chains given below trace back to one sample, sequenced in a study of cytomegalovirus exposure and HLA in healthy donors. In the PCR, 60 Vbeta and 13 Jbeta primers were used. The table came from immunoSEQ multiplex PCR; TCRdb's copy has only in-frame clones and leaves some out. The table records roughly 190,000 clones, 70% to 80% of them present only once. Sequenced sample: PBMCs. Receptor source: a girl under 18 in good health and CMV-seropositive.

This CDR3 reads CASSFLGGNTEAFF. The CDR3 bases are TGTGCCAGCAGCTTTCTGGGGGGGAACACTGAAGCTTTCTTT. V usage is TRBV5-5 and J usage is TRBJ1-1; TRBD1 might be the D (5 bases). CDR1 SGHKS and CDR2 YYEKEE come from the germline V gene (reference sequence). Trimming left V 2 bases short and J 1 base short, with 9 bases between. The CDR3 spans 14 residues.

CDR3 loop: CASSQEKGGNQPQHF. Here the CDR3 DNA reads TGCGCCAGCAGCCAAGAGAAAGGGGGAAATCAGCCCCAGCATTTT. J is TRBJ1-5 and V is TRBV4-3; D is perhaps TRBD1 (6 bases). The germline gives CDR1 LGHNA, CDR2 YSLEER. The CDR3 is made up of 15 amino acids. V lost 0 bases, J lost 4 bases, and 10 bases lay in between.

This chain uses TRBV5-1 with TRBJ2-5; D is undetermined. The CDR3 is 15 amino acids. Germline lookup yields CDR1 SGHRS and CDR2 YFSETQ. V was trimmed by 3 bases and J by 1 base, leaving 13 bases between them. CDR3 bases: TGCGCCAGCAGCTCGACGCCTGCGGCCCAAGAGACCCAGTACTTC. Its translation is CASSSTPAAQETQYF.

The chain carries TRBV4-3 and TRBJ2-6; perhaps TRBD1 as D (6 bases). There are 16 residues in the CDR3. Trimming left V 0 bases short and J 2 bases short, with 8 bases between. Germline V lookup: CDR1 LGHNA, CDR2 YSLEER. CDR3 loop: CASSQDRGTGANVLTF. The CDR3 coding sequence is TGCGCCAGCAGCCAAGACAGGGGCACTGGGGCCAACGTCCTGACTTTC.

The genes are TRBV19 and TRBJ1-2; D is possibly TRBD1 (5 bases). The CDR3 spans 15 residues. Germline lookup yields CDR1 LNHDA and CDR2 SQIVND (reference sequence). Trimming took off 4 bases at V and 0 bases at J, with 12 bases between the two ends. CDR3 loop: CASSNGQGTNYGYTF. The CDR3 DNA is TGTGCCAGTAGTAATGGGCAGGGAACTAACTATGGCTACACCTTC.

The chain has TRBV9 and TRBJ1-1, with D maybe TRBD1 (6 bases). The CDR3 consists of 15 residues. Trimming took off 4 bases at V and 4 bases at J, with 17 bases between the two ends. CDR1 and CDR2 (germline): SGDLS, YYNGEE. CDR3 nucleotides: TGTGCCAGCAGCAAAGGACAGACCCTGTCCACTGAAGCTTTCTTT. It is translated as CASSKGQTLSTEAFF.

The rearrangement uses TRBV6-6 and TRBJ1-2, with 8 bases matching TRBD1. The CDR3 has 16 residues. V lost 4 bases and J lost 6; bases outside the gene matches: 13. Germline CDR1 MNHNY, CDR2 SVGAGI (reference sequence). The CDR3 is CASSFFSDRGVDGYTF. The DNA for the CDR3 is TGTGCCAGCAGTTTCTTCTCCGACAGGGGAGTGGATGGCTACACCTTC.

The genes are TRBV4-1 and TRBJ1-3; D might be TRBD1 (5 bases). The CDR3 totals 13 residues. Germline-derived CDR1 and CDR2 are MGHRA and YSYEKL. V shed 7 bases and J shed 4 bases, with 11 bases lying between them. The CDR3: CASTGVEGNTIYF. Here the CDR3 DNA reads TGCGCCAGCACGGGGGTAGAAGGAAACACCATATATTTT.

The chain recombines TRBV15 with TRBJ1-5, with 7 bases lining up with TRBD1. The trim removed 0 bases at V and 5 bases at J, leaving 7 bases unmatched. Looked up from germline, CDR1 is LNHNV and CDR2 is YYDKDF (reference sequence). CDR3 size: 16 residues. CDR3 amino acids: CATSRDTTGVHQPQHF. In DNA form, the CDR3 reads TGTGCCACCAGCAGAGATACCACAGGGGTTCATCAGCCCCAGCATTTT.

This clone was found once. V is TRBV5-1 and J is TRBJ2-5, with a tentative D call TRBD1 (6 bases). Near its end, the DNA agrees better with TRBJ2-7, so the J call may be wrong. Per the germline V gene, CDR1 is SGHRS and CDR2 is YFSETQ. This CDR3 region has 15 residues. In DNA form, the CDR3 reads TGCGCCAGCAGCTTGGACCGGGACACCTCCTACGAGCAGTACTTC. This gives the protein CASSLDRDTSYEQYF.

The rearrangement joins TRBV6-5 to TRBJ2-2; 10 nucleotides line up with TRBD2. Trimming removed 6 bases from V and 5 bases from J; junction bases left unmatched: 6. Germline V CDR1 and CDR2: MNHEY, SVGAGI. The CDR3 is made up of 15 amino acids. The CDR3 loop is CASRGAGGRTGELFF. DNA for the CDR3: TGTGCCAGCAGGGGAGCGGGGGGGCGAACCGGGGAGCTGTTTTTT.

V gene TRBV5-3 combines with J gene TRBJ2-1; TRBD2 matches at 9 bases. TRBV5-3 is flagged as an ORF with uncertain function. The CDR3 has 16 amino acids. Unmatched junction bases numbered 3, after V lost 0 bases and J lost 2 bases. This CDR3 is CARSLVLAGTYNEQFF. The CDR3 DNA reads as TGTGCCAGAAGCTTGGTCCTAGCGGGGACCTACAATGAGCAGTTCTTC.

CDR3 DNA: TGTGCCAGCAGGCGGACAGGGGCTGGAAACACCATATATTTT. Translating gives CASRRTGAGNTIYF. The rearrangement uses TRBV7-9 and TRBJ1-3, with 9 bases fitting TRBD1. Germline V gives CDR1 SEHNR, CDR2 FQNEAQ (reference sequence). This CDR3 is built from 14 residues. The V segment lost 6 bases and the J segment 2 bases; nucleotides outside the gene matches: 2.

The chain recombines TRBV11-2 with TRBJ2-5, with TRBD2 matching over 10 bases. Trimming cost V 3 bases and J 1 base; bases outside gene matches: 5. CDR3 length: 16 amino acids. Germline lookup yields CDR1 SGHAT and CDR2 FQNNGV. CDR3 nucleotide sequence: TGTGCCAGCAGCTTCCTAGCGGGGGTGGGCCAAGAGACCCAGTACTTC. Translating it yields CASSFLAGVGQETQYF.

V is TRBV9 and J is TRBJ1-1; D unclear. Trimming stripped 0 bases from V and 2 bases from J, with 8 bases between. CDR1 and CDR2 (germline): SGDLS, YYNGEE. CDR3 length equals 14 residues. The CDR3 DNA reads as TGTGCCAGCAGCGTAGTACACAGTAACACTGAAGCTTTCTTT. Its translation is CASSVVHSNTEAFF.

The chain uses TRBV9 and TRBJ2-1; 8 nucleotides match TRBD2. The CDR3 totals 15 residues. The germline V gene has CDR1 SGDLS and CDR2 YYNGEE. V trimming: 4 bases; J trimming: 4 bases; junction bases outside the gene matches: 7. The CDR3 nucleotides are TGTGCCAGCAGCCTTGAGCGGGGGCCGTACAATGAGCAGTTCTTC. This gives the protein CASSLERGPYNEQFF. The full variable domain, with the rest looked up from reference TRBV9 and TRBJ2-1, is DSGVTQTPKHLITATGQRVTLRCSPRSGDLSVYWYQQSLDQGLQFLIQYYNGEERAKGNILERFSAQQFPDLHSELNLSSLELGDSALYFCASSLERGPYNEQFFGPGTRLTVL.

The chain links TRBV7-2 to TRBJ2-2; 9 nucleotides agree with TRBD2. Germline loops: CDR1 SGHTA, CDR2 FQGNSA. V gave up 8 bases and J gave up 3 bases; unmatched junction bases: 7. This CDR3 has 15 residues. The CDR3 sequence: CASERGGGDTGELFF. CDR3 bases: TGTGCCAGCGAGCGCGGCGGGGGGGACACCGGGGAGCTGTTTTTT.

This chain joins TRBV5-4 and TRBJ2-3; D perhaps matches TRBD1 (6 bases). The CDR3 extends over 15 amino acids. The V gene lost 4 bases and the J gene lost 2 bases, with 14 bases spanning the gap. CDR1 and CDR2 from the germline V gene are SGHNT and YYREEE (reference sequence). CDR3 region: CASSNRDRYTDTQYF. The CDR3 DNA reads TGTGCCAGCAGCAACAGGGACCGCTACACAGATACGCAGTATTTT.

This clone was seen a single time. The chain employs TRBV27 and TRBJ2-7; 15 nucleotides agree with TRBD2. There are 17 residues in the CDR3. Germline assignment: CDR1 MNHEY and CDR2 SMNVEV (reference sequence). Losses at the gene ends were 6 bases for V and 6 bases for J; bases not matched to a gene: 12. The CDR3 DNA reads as TGTGCCAGCAGCAATAGGGGACTAGCGGGGGGCCCTGCCGAGCAGTACTTC. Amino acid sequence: CASSNRGLAGGPAEQYF.

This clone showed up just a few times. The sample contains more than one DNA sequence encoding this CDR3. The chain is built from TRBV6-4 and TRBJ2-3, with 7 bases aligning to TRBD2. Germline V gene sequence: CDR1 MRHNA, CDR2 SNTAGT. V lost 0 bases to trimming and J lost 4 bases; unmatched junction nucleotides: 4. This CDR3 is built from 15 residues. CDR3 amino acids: CASSDSRGGADTQYF. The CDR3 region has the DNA TGTGCCAGCAGTGACTCACGTGGGGGGGCAGATACGCAGTATTTT.

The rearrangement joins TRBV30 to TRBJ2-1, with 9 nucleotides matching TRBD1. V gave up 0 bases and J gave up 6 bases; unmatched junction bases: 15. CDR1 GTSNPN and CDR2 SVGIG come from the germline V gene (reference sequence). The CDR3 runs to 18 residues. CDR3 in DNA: TGTGCCTGGAGTGTACCCCCGGGACAGGGAAGGAATCCCAATGAGCAGTTCTTC. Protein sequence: CAWSVPPGQGRNPNEQFF. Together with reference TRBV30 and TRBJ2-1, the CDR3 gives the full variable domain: SQTIHQWPATLVQPVGSPLSLECTVEGTSNPNLYWYRQAAGRGLQLLFYSVGIGQISSEVPQNLSASRPQDRQFILSSKKLLLSDSGFYLCAWSVPPGQGRNPNEQFFGPGTRLTVL.

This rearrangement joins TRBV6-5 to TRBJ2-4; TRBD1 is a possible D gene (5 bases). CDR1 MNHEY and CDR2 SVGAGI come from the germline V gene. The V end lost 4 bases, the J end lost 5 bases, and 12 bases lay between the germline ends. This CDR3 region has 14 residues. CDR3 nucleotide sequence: TGTGCCAGCAGTTTGACAGTGAGCGAAAACATTCAGTACTTC. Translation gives CASSLTVSENIQYF.

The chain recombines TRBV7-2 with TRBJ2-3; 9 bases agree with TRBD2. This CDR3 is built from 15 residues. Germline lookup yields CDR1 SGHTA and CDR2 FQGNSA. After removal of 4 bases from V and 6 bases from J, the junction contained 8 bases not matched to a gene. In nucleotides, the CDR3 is TGTGCCAGCAGCTCCACGGGGGCGGGGGGGGATACGCAGTATTTT. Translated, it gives CASSSTGAGGDTQYF.